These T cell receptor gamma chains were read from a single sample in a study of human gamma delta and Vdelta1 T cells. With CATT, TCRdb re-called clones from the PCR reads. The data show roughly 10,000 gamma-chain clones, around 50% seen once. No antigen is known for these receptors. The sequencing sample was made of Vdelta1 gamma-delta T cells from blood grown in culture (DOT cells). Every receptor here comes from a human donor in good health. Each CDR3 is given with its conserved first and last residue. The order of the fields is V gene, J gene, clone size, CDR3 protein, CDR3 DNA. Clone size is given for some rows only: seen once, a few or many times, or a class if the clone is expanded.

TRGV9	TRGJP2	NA	CALWDPSSDWIKTF	TGTGCCTTGTGGGACCCTAGTAGTGATTGGATCAAGACGTTT
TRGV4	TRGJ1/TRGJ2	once	CATWELRKKLF	TGTGCCACCTGGGAGCTACGGAAGAAACTCTTT
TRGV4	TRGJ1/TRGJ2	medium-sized	CATWAAYYKKLF	TGTGCCACCTGGGCAGCTTATTATAAGAAACTCTTT
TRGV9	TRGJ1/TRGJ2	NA	CALWRGYKKLF	TGTGCCTTGTGGCGAGGTTATAAGAAACTCTTT
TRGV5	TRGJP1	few	CATWDTTTGWFKIF	TGTGCCACCTGGGACACTACCACTGGTTGGTTCAAGATATTT
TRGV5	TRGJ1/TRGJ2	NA	CATWDRRGDKKLF	TGTGCCACCTGGGACAGGCGGGGGGATAAGAAACTCTTT
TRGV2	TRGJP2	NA	CATWDETGSDWIKTF	TGTGCCACCTGGGACGAAACCGGTAGTGATTGGATCAAGACGTTT
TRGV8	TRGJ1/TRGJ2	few	CATWGALEKLF	TGTGCCACCTGGGGGGCCCTCGAGAAACTCTTT
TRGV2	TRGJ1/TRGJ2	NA	CATWDGPMNYKKLF	TGTGCCACCTGGGACGGGCCTATGAATTATAAGAAACTCTTT
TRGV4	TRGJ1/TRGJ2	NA	CATWDGPGYYKKLF	TGTGCCACCTGGGATGGGCCAGGTTATTATAAGAAACTCTTT
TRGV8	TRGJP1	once	CATWDIRGDTGWFKIF	TGTGCCACCTGGGATATTCGGGGGGACACTGGTTGGTTCAAGATATTT
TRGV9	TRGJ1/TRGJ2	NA	CALWEVIDKKLF	TGTGCCTTGTGGGAGGTAATTGATAAGAAACTCTTT
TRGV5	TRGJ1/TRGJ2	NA	CATWTRTTNYYKKLF	TGTGCCACCTGGACCCGAACCACCAATTATTATAAGAAACTCTTT
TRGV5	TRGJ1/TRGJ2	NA	CATWDRPVFRKLF	TGTGCCACCTGGGACAGGCCTGTTTTTAGGAAACTCTTT
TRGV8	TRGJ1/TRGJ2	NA	CATWDGPYYKKLF	TGTGCCACCTGGGATGGCCCTTATTATAAGAAACTCTTT
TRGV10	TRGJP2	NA	CAASSDWIKTF	TGTGCTGCTAGTAGTGATTGGATCAAGACGTTT
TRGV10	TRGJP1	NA	CAAWDSNTGWFKIF	TGTGCTGCGTGGGATTCCAACACTGGTTGGTTCAAGATATTT
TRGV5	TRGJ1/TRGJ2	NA	CATWDGQKKLF	TGTGCCACCTGGGACGGTCAAAAGAAACTCTTT
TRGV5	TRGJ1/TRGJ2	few	CATWERYKKLF	TGTGCCACCTGGGAAAGGTATAAGAAACTCTTT
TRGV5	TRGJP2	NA	CATWDRPGYSSDWIKTF	TGTGCCACCTGGGACAGGCCGGGATATAGTAGTGATTGGATCAAGACGTTT
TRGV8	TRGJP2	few	CATWDRGDWIKTF	TGTGCCACCTGGGATAGAGGTGATTGGATCAAGACGTTT
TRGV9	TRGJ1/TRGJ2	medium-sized	CALWEDDKKLF	TGTGCCTTGTGGGAGGATGATAAGAAACTCTTT
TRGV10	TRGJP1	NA	CAAWVYTTGWFKIF	TGTGCTGCGTGGGTGTACACCACTGGTTGGTTCAAGATATTT
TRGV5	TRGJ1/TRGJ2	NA	CATWDRPKNYYKKLF	TGTGCCACCTGGGACAGGCCTAAGAATTATTATAAGAAACTCTTT
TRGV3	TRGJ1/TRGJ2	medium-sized	CATWLYYKKLF	TGTGCCACCTGGCTTTATTATAAGAAACTCTTT
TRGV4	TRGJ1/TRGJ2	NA	CATWDATKKLF	TGTGCCACCTGGGATGCCACGAAGAAACTCTTT
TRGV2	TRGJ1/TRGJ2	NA	CATWDGPHYKKLF	TGTGCCACCTGGGACGGGCCGCATTATAAGAAACTCTTT
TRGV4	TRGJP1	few	CATWDSYTTGWFKIF	TGTGCCACCTGGGACAGCTATACCACTGGTTGGTTCAAGATATTT
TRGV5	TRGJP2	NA	CATWDSYSSDWIKTF	TGTGCCACCTGGGACAGCTATAGTAGTGATTGGATCAAGACGTTT
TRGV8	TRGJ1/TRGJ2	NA	CATWDGLNYYKKLF	TGTGCCACCTGGGATGGATTGAATTATTATAAGAAACTCTTT